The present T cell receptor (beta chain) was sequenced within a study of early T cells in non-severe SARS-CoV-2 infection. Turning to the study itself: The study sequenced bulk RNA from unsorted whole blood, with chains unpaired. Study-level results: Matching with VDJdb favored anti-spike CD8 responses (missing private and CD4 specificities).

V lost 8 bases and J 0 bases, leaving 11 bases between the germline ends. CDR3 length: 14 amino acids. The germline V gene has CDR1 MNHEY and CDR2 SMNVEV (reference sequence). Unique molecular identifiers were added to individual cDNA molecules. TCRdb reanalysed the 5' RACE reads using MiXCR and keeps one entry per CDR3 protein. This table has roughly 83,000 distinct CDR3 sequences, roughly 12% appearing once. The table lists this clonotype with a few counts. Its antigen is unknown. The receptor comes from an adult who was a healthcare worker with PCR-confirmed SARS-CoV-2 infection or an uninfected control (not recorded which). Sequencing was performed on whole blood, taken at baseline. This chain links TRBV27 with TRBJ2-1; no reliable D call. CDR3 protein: CASRGFSSYNEQFF. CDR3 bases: TGTGCCAGCCGAGGTTTCAGCTCCTACAATGAGCAGTTCTTC.